These 7 T cell receptor beta chains originate from one sample sequenced in a study of blood T cell repertoires in COVID-19. Sequenced by immunoSEQ multiplex PCR; TCRdb stores in-frame clones only, minus some. The table lists hundreds of thousands of clones, around 84% of them singletons, with around 3% in the top ten. The sample was peripheral blood. The receptors originated from a human donor in a cohort sampled during active COVID-19.

The chain carries TRBV25-1 and TRBJ2-4; 7 bases line up with TRBD1. The CDR3 has 16 amino acids. The trim removed 2 bases at V and 6 bases at J, leaving 10 bases unmatched. Germline-derived CDR1 and CDR2 are MGHDK and SYGVNS. The CDR3 region is CASSESQGDGINIQYF. In nucleotides, the CDR3 is TGTGCCAGCAGTGAAAGTCAGGGGGACGGTATAAACATTCAGTACTTC.

The rearrangement links TRBV5-1 to TRBJ2-3; D ambiguous. Trimming shortened V by 5 bases and J by 2 bases, and 12 bases separated the two germline ends. CDR1 is SGHRS and CDR2 is YFSETQ in the germline V gene. The CDR3 runs to 14 residues. CDR3 residues: CASRQEAFTDTQYF. CDR3 DNA: TGCGCCAGCAGGCAAGAAGCCTTCACAGATACGCAGTATTTT.

V and J are TRBV28 and TRBJ1-6; possible D gene TRBD1, 5 bases. In germline, CDR1 is MDHEN, CDR2 SYDVKM. This CDR3 is 18 amino acids long. V dropped 5 bases and J dropped 0 bases, with 17 bases sitting between them. The DNA of the CDR3 is TGTGCCAGCAGTCCGCCCCGGCGGGGGAGCTCCTATAATTCACCCCTCCACTTT. Its protein is CASSPPRRGSSYNSPLHF.

This chain links TRBV30 with TRBJ2-2; weak D call: TRBD1 (5 bases). Germline CDR1 reads GTSNPN; CDR2 reads SVGIG (reference sequence). CDR3 size: 21 residues. The V end was cut by 4 bases, the J end by 0 bases, with 30 bases between. The CDR3 protein is CAWIRQNRGLVGIPNTGELFF. Here the CDR3 DNA reads TGTGCCTGGATTAGACAGAATAGGGGTTTGGTTGGTATTCCGAACACCGGGGAGCTGTTTTTT.

The rearrangement links TRBV2 to TRBJ2-3; perhaps TRBD2 as D (5 bases). The germline V and J ends were trimmed by 5 bases and 4 bases, with 10 bases remaining between them. The CDR3 is 13 residues long. The germline CDR1 and CDR2 sequences are SNHLY and FYNNEI. The CDR3 bases are TGTGCCAGCAGTTGGGAGAGCGCAGATACGCAGTATTTT. Translating it yields CASSWESADTQYF.

This sequence joins TRBV10-3 and TRBJ2-2; no reliable D call. The CDR3 runs to 14 residues. CDR1 ENHRY and CDR2 SYGVKD come from the germline V gene. The V end lost 8 bases, the J end lost 1 base, and 11 bases lay between the germline ends. The CDR3 region is CAISRRWNTGELFF. CDR3 bases: TGTGCCATCTCGCGGCGCTGGAACACCGGGGAGCTGTTTTTT.

The CDR3 bases are TGTGCCAGTAGTACTCGACAGGGCGATGTCCAAGAGACCCAGTACTTC. It codes for CASSTRQGDVQETQYF. V gene TRBV19 combines with J gene TRBJ2-5, with 7 bases lining up with TRBD1. This CDR3 is 16 amino acids long. Per the germline V gene, CDR1 is LNHDA and CDR2 is SQIVND (reference sequence). V lost 4 bases, J lost 1 base, and 9 bases stayed unmatched.